The next 32 T cell receptor beta chains were all read from a single sample in a study of cytomegalovirus exposure and HLA in healthy donors. The study ran its PCR with 60 Vbeta and 13 Jbeta primers. Assay: immunoSEQ multiplex PCR; the TCRdb copy retains only in-frame clones and omits some. Among some 130,000 clones listed, about 70% were seen once. What was sequenced was PBMCs. The receptor set was obtained from a male donor in good health and CMV-seronegative.

The DNA for the CDR3 is TGTGCCAGCAGTGCCAAAACAGGGCCCTCCTACGAGCAGTACTTC. Its protein is CASSAKTGPSYEQYF. This chain links TRBV25-1 with TRBJ2-5, with D tentatively TRBD1 (6 bases). The J call could be wrong; TRBJ2-7 is a better fit for the DNA end. The germline CDR1 and CDR2 sequences are MGHDK and SYGVNS. The CDR3 has 15 amino acids.

This clone was detected only a few times. The chain employs TRBV11-1 and TRBJ2-7, with D uncertain. Germline loops: CDR1 SGHAT, CDR2 FQDESV (reference sequence). The CDR3 length is 11 residues. V lost 6 bases and J lost 0, with 3 bases in between. As DNA, the CDR3 is TGTGCCAGCAGTCACTCCTACGAGCAGTACTTC. It translates to CASSHSYEQYF.

The chain uses TRBV9 and TRBJ2-2, with TRBD2 as a possible D gene (5 bases). The CDR3 contains 15 residues. Germline V gives CDR1 SGDLS, CDR2 YYNGEE. Trimming took off 0 bases at V and 4 bases at J, with 10 bases between the two ends. The CDR3 sequence is CASSVAGKGTGELFF. In nucleotides, the CDR3 is TGTGCCAGCAGCGTAGCGGGAAAGGGCACCGGGGAGCTGTTTTTT.

This clone was observed a handful of times. The chain recombines TRBV6-6 with TRBJ2-7; TRBD2 agrees at 9 bases. CDR1 and CDR2 from the germline V gene are MNHNY and SVGAGI (reference sequence). This CDR3 is 14 amino acids long. The trim removed 5 bases at V and 7 bases at J, leaving 9 bases unmatched. In nucleotides, the CDR3 is TGTGCCAGCAGTAATCTAGCGGGAATTTCGGAGCAGTACTTC. Amino acids: CASSNLAGISEQYF.

V is TRBV10-3 and J is TRBJ1-2, with D hard to call. The CDR3 has 17 residues. Germline CDR1 reads ENHRY; CDR2 reads SYGVKD. With 4 bases removed from V and 8 bases from J, the gap between germline ends came to 26 bases. CDR3 DNA: TGTGCCATCAGTGTCACACCCGCGAACCCAATTATGGAGGGCTACACCTTC. Amino acids: CAISVTPANPIMEGYTF.

The V and J genes are TRBV11-3 and TRBJ2-7; 10 nucleotides align to TRBD1. Per germline, CDR1 SGHNT and CDR2 YENEEA. The CDR3 loop spans 16 amino acids. Trimming took 3 bases from V and 6 from J; bases not matched to a gene: 11. CDR3 sequence: CASSLSGQGFFGEQYF. The DNA for the CDR3 is TGTGCCAGCAGCTTGTCGGGACAGGGGTTTTTTGGCGAGCAGTACTTC.

Notes on this clone: The sample carries other DNA sequences with the same CDR3. The chain joins TRBV19 to TRBJ2-1, with D maybe TRBD1 (6 bases). Trimming removed 5 bases from V and 0 bases from J, with 11 bases in between. The germline gives CDR1 LNHDA, CDR2 SQIVND (reference sequence). The CDR3 runs to 15 residues. The CDR3 loop reads CASSADRSSYNEQFF. DNA of the CDR3: TGTGCCAGTAGTGCCGACAGGAGCTCCTACAATGAGCAGTTCTTC.

The chain is built from TRBV19 and TRBJ2-1, with TRBD2 matching 9 bases. Losses at the gene ends were 0 bases for V and 0 bases for J; bases not matched to a gene: 0. This CDR3 is built from 16 residues. Germline lookup yields CDR1 LNHDA and CDR2 SQIVND (reference sequence). The CDR3 reads CASSIDSGSSYNEQFF. The CDR3 DNA is TGTGCCAGTAGTATAGATAGCGGGAGCTCCTACAATGAGCAGTTCTTC.

The chain uses TRBV27 and TRBJ2-3, with 11 nucleotides matching TRBD2. V shed 5 bases, J shed 6 bases, and the junction held 7 bases outside the gene matches. Germline V gives CDR1 MNHEY, CDR2 SMNVEV (reference sequence). The CDR3 covers 15 residues. CDR3 amino acids: CASSLTSGGGDTQYF. The CDR3 nucleotides read TGTGCCAGCAGTCTCACTAGCGGGGGTGGGGATACGCAGTATTTT.

The chain has TRBV7-2 and TRBJ1-2, with 9 positions matching TRBD1. CDR3 size: 13 residues. The junction had 10 bases not matched to a gene; V was cut back by 5 bases and J by 12 bases. Germline V gene lookup returns CDR1 SGHTA and CDR2 FQGNSA. CDR3: CASSTEMDRGHTF. The CDR3 coding sequence is TGTGCCAGCAGCACGGAGATGGACAGGGGCCACACCTTC. Looking up the rest from reference TRBV7-2 and TRBJ1-2 gives the full variable domain: GAGVSQSPSNKVTEKGKDVELRCDPISGHTALYWYRQSLGQGLEFLIYFQGNSAPDKSGLPSDRFSAERTGGSVSTLTIQRTQQEDSAVYLCASSTEMDRGHTFGSGTRLTVV.

The chain has TRBV30 and TRBJ1-2; possible D gene TRBD1, 6 bases. The CDR3 totals 14 residues. Germline V gene sequence: CDR1 GTSNPN, CDR2 SVGIG (reference sequence). V lost 6 bases to trimming and J lost 0 bases, with 14 bases between them. The DNA for the CDR3 is TGTGCCTGCAATTCAGGGGCCGCTAACTATGGCTACACCTTC. It codes for CACNSGAANYGYTF.

The gene calls are TRBV7-3 and TRBJ2-1; 7 bases map to TRBD2. The CDR3 runs 13 residues. After removal of 5 bases from V and 9 bases from J, the junction contained 7 bases not matched to a gene. CDR1 is SGHTA and CDR2 is FQGTGA in the germline V gene. CDR3 loop: CASSPTGEGEQFF. CDR3 sequence (DNA): TGTGCCAGCAGCCCCACCGGGGAGGGTGAGCAGTTCTTC.

This clone was observed a handful of times. The V call is TRBV7-8, the J call TRBJ2-2; D remains ambiguous. Germline assignment: CDR1 SGHVS and CDR2 FQNEAQ. This CDR3 comprises 12 residues. Trimming took off 5 bases at V and 3 bases at J, with 4 bases between the two ends. The CDR3 is CASSPDTGELFF. CDR3 coding DNA: TGTGCCAGCAGCCCGGACACCGGGGAGCTGTTTTTT.

This clone was recorded a few times. The chain recombines TRBV18 with TRBJ2-7; perhaps TRBD2 as D (5 bases). CDR1 and CDR2 (germline): KGHSH, LQKENI. The V and J ends lost 2 bases and 1 base respectively, with 6 bases between them. The CDR3 is made up of 13 amino acids. DNA for the CDR3: TGTGCCAGCTCACCAGAGGGATCCTACGAGCAGTACTTC. Amino acids: CASSPEGSYEQYF.

This CDR3 reads CSAPGRGHRDTQYF. Written as DNA, the CDR3 is TGCAGCGCGCCCGGGAGGGGGCACAGAGATACGCAGTATTTT. The V gene is TRBV29-1, the J gene TRBJ2-3; tentatively, D is TRBD2 (8 bases). The CDR3 sequence is 14 residues long. The V end was cut by 7 bases, the J end by 5 bases, with 19 bases between. CDR1 and CDR2 (germline): SQVTM, ANQGSEA.

Of note for this clone: Compared with germline, one end of the junction differs, possibly owing to a read error. The chain employs TRBV7-9 and TRBJ2-7; 14 nucleotides align to TRBD2. This CDR3 is 17 amino acids long. Germline assignment: CDR1 SEHNR and CDR2 FQNEAQ (reference sequence). For the CDR3, the DNA is TGTTCCAGCAGCGCCCGGACTAGCGGGGGGTATACCTACGAGCAGTACTTC. Translation: CSSSARTSGGYTYEQYF. Full variable domain (outside the CDR3, taken from reference TRBV7-9 and TRBJ2-7): DTGVSQNPRHKITKRGQNVTFRCDPISEHNRLYWYRQTLGQGPEFLTYFQNEAQLEKSRLLSDRFSAERPKGSFSTLEIQRTEQGDSAMYLCSSSARTSGGYTYEQYFGPGTRLTVT.

This sequence joins TRBV27 and TRBJ1-5, with 8 bases matching TRBD1. The CDR3 is made up of 14 amino acids. Unmatched junction bases numbered 5, after V lost 3 bases and J lost 7 bases. Germline V gene lookup returns CDR1 MNHEY and CDR2 SMNVEV (reference sequence). CDR3 nucleotides: TGTGCCAGCAGTTTTTCAGGGGGCGGGCAGCCCCAGCATTTT. Translation: CASSFSGGGQPQHF.

The chain employs TRBV12-1 and TRBJ2-1; the table's D call of TRBD2 was not tested on the DNA. TRBV12-1 has pseudogene status. CDR3 length: 16 residues. The DNA of the CDR3 is TGTGCCAGCAGTTTGTGGACTAGCGGGGGTAACAATGAGCAGTTCTTC. It specifies CASSLWTSGGNNEQFF.

The chain couples TRBV7-3 to TRBJ2-1; 8 bases map to TRBD1. J lost 8 bases, V lost 2 bases, and 8 bases had no gene match. The CDR3 is 15 amino acids. Germline V gene lookup returns CDR1 SGHTA and CDR2 FQGTGA. CDR3 amino acids: CASSLPDREKDEQFF. The CDR3 region has the DNA TGTGCCAGCAGCTTACCGGACAGGGAAAAGGATGAGCAGTTCTTC. Full variable domain (rest looked up from reference TRBV7-3 and TRBJ2-1): GAGVSQTPSNKVTEKGKYVELRCDPISGHTALYWYRQSLGQGPEFLIYFQGTGAADDSGLPNDRFFAVRPEGSVSTLKIQRTERGDSAVYLCASSLPDREKDEQFFGPGTRLTVL.

The chain uses TRBV2 and TRBJ1-2; D gene uncertain. V lost 11 bases, J lost 2 bases, and 12 bases lay in between. The V gene's germline CDR1 is SNHLY and CDR2 FYNNEI. The CDR3 totals 12 residues. This CDR3 is CASSLENYGYTF. CDR3 nucleotides: TGTGCCTCCTCGCTCGAGAACTATGGCTACACCTTC.

The CDR3 reads CASSSGLAGGSADTQYF. CDR3 coding DNA: TGTGCCAGCAGCTCAGGACTAGCGGGAGGATCTGCAGATACGCAGTATTTT. The chain joins TRBV5-6 to TRBJ2-3; TRBD2 matches at 14 bases. Trimming took 3 bases from V and 4 from J; bases not matched to a gene: 7. This CDR3 is 17 amino acids long. Germline CDR1 reads SGHDT; CDR2 reads YYEEEE.

The genes are TRBV28 and TRBJ2-2; D may be TRBD1 (7 bases). V was cut by 5 bases and J by 5 bases, with 21 bases left in between. This CDR3 is built from 17 residues. Germline V lookup: CDR1 MDHEN, CDR2 SYDVKM. The CDR3 DNA reads TGTGCCAGCAGTACAATAACGACAGGGCGGGGTACCGGGGAGCTGTTTTTT. Translating gives CASSTITTGRGTGELFF.

As to this clone: This sample includes further DNA sequences coding for the same CDR3. This chain uses TRBV28 with TRBJ1-6, with 9 bases identical to TRBD1. Germline V gives CDR1 MDHEN, CDR2 SYDVKM. The ends lost 9 bases at V and 0 bases at J; junction bases unmatched: 15. The CDR3 contains 19 residues. CDR3 region: CASQAGDRVFGSYNSPLHF. As DNA, the CDR3 is TGTGCCAGTCAGGCCGGGGACAGGGTGTTTGGCTCCTATAATTCACCCCTCCACTTT. Filled out from reference TRBV28 and TRBJ1-6, the complete variable domain reads DVKVTQSSRYLVKRTGEKVFLECVQDMDHENMFWYRQDPGLGLRLIYFSYDVKMKEKGDIPEGYSVSREKKERFSLILESASTNQTSMYLCASQAGDRVFGSYNSPLHFGNGTRLTVT.

Here the CDR3 reads CASRTPLGQTLPSYNEQFF. CDR3 sequence (DNA): TGCGCCAGCAGGACTCCTTTGGGGCAGACCTTACCATCCTACAATGAGCAGTTCTTC. The genes are TRBV10-2 and TRBJ2-1, with D possibly matching TRBD1 (5 bases). Germline V gene data show CDR1 as WSHSY and CDR2 as SAAADI. Trimming shortened V by 6 bases and J by 1 base, and 25 bases separated the two germline ends. The CDR3 covers 19 residues.

The chain combines TRBV28 with TRBJ2-2; TRBD1 might be the D (7 bases). Germline CDR1 is MDHEN and CDR2 is SYDVKM. V dropped 7 bases and J dropped 0 bases, with 15 bases sitting between them. This CDR3 region has 16 residues. In DNA, the CDR3 is TGTGCCAGCAAACCGGCGGGGACAGCGAACACCGGGGAGCTGTTTTTT. This gives the protein CASKPAGTANTGELFF.

This chain joins TRBV6-5 and TRBJ1-2; D unclear. The length of the CDR3 is 13 residues. Trimming pared 2 bases from V and 2 bases from J, leaving 6 bases between. The germline gives CDR1 MNHEY, CDR2 SVGAGI. CDR3 DNA sequence: TGTGCCAGCAGTTACATATTGAACTATGGCTACACCTTC. It translates to CASSYILNYGYTF.

The chain has TRBV7-9 and TRBJ2-5, with D possibly TRBD2 on 5 matching bases. Germline loops: CDR1 SEHNR, CDR2 FQNEAQ (reference sequence). With 5 bases removed from V and 5 bases from J, the gap between germline ends came to 24 bases. The CDR3 is 17 amino acids. The DNA of the CDR3 is TGTGCCAGCAGCCCCGGAGGTGAAGTCAGGACGAGGGAGACCCAGTACTTC. Its translation is CASSPGGEVRTRETQYF. Full variable domain (rest looked up from reference TRBV7-9 and TRBJ2-5): DTGVSQNPRHKITKRGQNVTFRCDPISEHNRLYWYRQTLGQGPEFLTYFQNEAQLEKSRLLSDRFSAERPKGSFSTLEIQRTEQGDSAMYLCASSPGGEVRTRETQYFGPGTRLLVL.

The chain links TRBV11-2 to TRBJ2-2; the D gene is possibly TRBD1 (6 bases). V gave up 1 base and J gave up 8 bases, with 11 bases separating them. CDR1 and CDR2 (germline): SGHAT, FQNNGV. The CDR3 runs to 14 residues. CDR3 region: CASSLVQGRGELFF. CDR3 DNA sequence: TGTGCCAGCAGCTTAGTACAGGGTAGGGGGGAGCTGTTTTTT.

The chain combines TRBV4-2 with TRBJ2-3, with D perhaps matching TRBD1 (6 bases). V shed 1 base and J shed 0 bases, with 8 bases lying between them. The CDR3 runs 15 residues. The germline V gene encodes CDR1 LGHNA and CDR2 YNFKEQ. CDR3 residues: CASSQGTESTDTQYF. In DNA form, the CDR3 reads TGTGCCAGCAGCCAAGGGACAGAAAGCACAGATACGCAGTATTTT.

The chain links TRBV15 to TRBJ2-5; D uncertain. The V and J ends lost 1 base and 5 bases respectively, with 8 bases between them. Germline V gene sequence: CDR1 LNHNV, CDR2 YYDKDF (reference sequence). The CDR3 consists of 13 residues. The CDR3: CATSRAKEETQYF. The CDR3 DNA sequence: TGTGCCACCAGCAGAGCCAAAGAGGAGACCCAGTACTTC.

The rearrangement joins TRBV2 to TRBJ2-1; 9 positions agree with TRBD2. From germline, CDR1 is SNHLY and CDR2 FYNNEI. Trimming at V came to 7 bases and at J to 9 bases, leaving 16 bases not matched to a gene. CDR3 length: 16 amino acids. CDR3 residues: CASKSNVAGGPGEQFF. In nucleotides, the CDR3 is TGTGCCAGCAAATCAAACGTCGCGGGGGGGCCGGGTGAGCAGTTCTTC.

The chain is built from TRBV2 and TRBJ1-6; 7 nucleotides line up with TRBD1. This CDR3 has 14 amino acids. The J segment lost 7 bases and the V segment lost 5 bases, leaving 5 bases of the junction unmatched. The germline V gene has CDR1 SNHLY and CDR2 FYNNEI. The CDR3 protein is CASSLTGTNSPLHF. Written as DNA, the CDR3 is TGTGCCAGCAGTTTGACAGGGACCAATTCACCCCTCCACTTT.